The entry that follows covers one T cell receptor beta chain sequence. The CDR3 is 12 amino acids. In the authors' workflow: Reference gene primer amplification yielded estimated nucleated cell counts. Measured with immunoSEQ multiplex PCR; TCRdb has only the in-frame clones, and not every one. The V and J calls and clone size were taken over from that table, and D and trimming were inferred from the DNA. The sample contains about 87,000 clones, around 86% of which appear only once. The data derive from a study of blood T cell repertoires in COVID-19. Whole-study context: Acute and convalescent COVID-19 samples came from the United States, Italy and Spain. Sample material is recorded as cDNA or gDNA derived from T cells, B-cell-depleted T cells, or PBMCs.

This receptor was taken from a woman aged 80 or over with active or convalescent COVID-19. The sample consisted of peripheral blood. This rearrangement joins TRBV21-1 to TRBJ2-5; the listed D gene, TRBD2, was not tested against the DNA. TRBV21-1 is a pseudogene locus. For the CDR3, the DNA is TGTGCCAGAGGCGGGGGCGGAGGGACCCAGTACTTC. Translating it yields CARGGGGGTQYF.